The present entry profiles one TCR beta chain with its context. CDR3 length: 14 residues. Germline loops: CDR1 SNHLY, CDR2 FYNNEI. Trimming cost V 6 bases and J 4 bases; bases outside gene matches: 6. These data belong to a study of technical replicates of blood from several donors. Some clones are missing from TCRdb's copy, which holds only in-frame ones; the method was immunoSEQ multiplex PCR. The data show approximately 81,000 clones, approximately 96% seen once. This sequence joins TRBV2 and TRBJ1-5; 7 nucleotides align to TRBD1. The source material was T cells isolated from PBMCs. The sequence came from a human donor in good health. The CDR3 is CASRPGQQNQPQHF. In nucleotides, the CDR3 is TGTGCCAGCAGGCCGGGACAGCAAAATCAGCCCCAGCATTTT.